These T cell receptor beta chains were read from a single sample in a study of T cell responses to AZD1222 COVID-19 vaccine. Data came from immunoSEQ multiplex PCR; TCRdb stores just in-frame clones and leaves some out. The sample has about 140,000 clones, approximately 90% seen once; the top ten hold about 5.5%. The sample consisted of peripheral blood, taken on day 0 of AZD1222 vaccination. These receptor sequences come from an adult in good health. Each CDR3 is given with its conserved first and last residue. A D gene is named only where the DNA matches it firmly. Only part of the rows carry a size: once, few, many, or a class if the clone is expanded.

V	J	D	size	CDR3	DNA
TRBV23-1	TRBJ2-2	.	.	CASSQVYQSGELFF	TGCGCCAGCAGTCAAGTATATCAAAGCGGGGAGCTGTTTTTT
TRBV7-8	TRBJ1-4	.	.	CASSPLGASEKLFF	TGTGCCAGCAGCCCCCTAGGGGCAAGTGAAAAACTGTTTTTT
TRBV5-1	TRBJ1-1	TRBD1	.	CASSRPGTGGSEAFF	TGCGCCAGCAGCCGTCCCGGGACAGGGGGCAGTGAAGCTTTCTTT
TRBV27	TRBJ2-7	.	.	CASSLAPGYEQYF	TGTGCCAGCAGTTTAGCCCCAGGATACGAGCAGTACTTC
TRBV10-1	TRBJ1-1	TRBD1	once	CASSFPQGVGTEAFF	TGCGCCAGCAGTTTTCCACAGGGGGTTGGGACTGAAGCTTTCTTT
TRBV9	TRBJ1-6	TRBD1	.	CASSEGTGNSPLHF	TGTGCCAGCAGCGAGGGGACAGGTAATTCACCCCTCCACTTT
TRBV27	TRBJ2-7	.	.	CASSLGGHGEQYF	TGTGCCAGCAGTTTAGGGGGGCATGGCGAGCAGTACTTC
TRBV9	TRBJ2-7	TRBD2	.	CASSTYGGSSYEQYF	TGTGCCAGCAGCACTTACGGCGGGAGCTCCTACGAGCAGTACTTC
TRBV24-1	TRBJ1-2	TRBD1	.	CATSDSLTGVGANYGYTF	TGTGCCACCAGTGATTCATTAACAGGGGTCGGAGCTAACTATGGCTACACCTTC
TRBV11-3	TRBJ2-7	TRBD1	.	CASSTADPGQGPYEQYF	TGTGCCAGCAGCACCGCAGACCCGGGACAGGGACCCTACGAGCAGTACTTC
TRBV10-2	TRBJ1-2	TRBD1	.	CASSRDRGGYTF	TGCGCCAGCAGCCGGGACAGGGGCGGCTACACCTTC
TRBV27	TRBJ1-2	.	.	CASSLGVTGGYTF	TGTGCCAGCAGTTTAGGAGTGACCGGGGGCTACACCTTC
TRBV5-1	TRBJ2-6	.	.	CASSLEGANVLTF	TGCGCCAGCAGCTTGGAGGGGGCCAACGTCCTGACTTTC
TRBV7-3	TRBJ2-3	.	.	CASSLRLAATDTQYF	TGTGCCAGCAGCTTACGCCTAGCAGCCACAGATACGCAGTATTTT
TRBV18	TRBJ1-1	.	.	CASSPERLGNTEAFF	TGTGCCAGCTCACCGGAACGACTTGGGAACACTGAAGCTTTCTTT
TRBV9	TRBJ1-3	.	.	CASSPHEGGLGGNTIYF	TGTGCCAGCAGCCCCCACGAAGGGGGGTTAGGGGGAAACACCATATATTTT
TRBV3-1/TRBV3-2	TRBJ1-2	TRBD1	.	CASSQYRGHNYGYTF	TGTGCCAGCAGCCAATACAGGGGGCACAACTATGGCTACACCTTC